This record looks at one T cell receptor beta chain sequence and its context. Its antigen is undetermined. This is likely a read error, given that the CDR3 carries no conserved phenylalanine or tryptophan at its end. The data were obtained in a study of CD8 T cells in Susac syndrome. General study findings and limits: Around 16 Susac-specific public clones were found in total CD8+ repertoires and 5 or 6 in CD8+ TEMRA repertoires.

J gave up 1 base and V 5 bases, and 4 bases lay outside the gene matches. In germline, CDR1 is LNHDA, CDR2 SQIVND (reference sequence). The CDR3 spans 14 residues. About 0.45 to 1 ug RNA was reverse transcribed with random hexamers. MiXCR, applied by TCRdb to the immunoSEQ multiplex PCR reads, yields one record per CDR3 protein. The table lists 100,000 to 150,000 distinct CDR3 sequences, just under 95% of them singletons. The sample comprised CD8+ T cells from PBMCs. The clonotype originates from a human donor with Susac syndrome. The chain is built from TRBV19 and TRBJ2-5; the match to TRBD1 covers 7 bases. The CDR3 loop reads CASSARQGQETQYL. CDR3 coding DNA: TGTGCCAGTAGTGCGAGACAGGGCCAAGAGACCCAGTACTTG.